This T cell receptor beta chain was retrieved from a study of blood T cell repertoires in COVID-19. The CDR3 sequence is 13 residues long. Germline assignment: CDR1 MGHRA and CDR2 YSYEKL. The germline V and J ends were trimmed by 1 base and 8 bases, with 8 bases remaining between them. Under the authors' procedure: Amplification of reference gene primers provided the estimated nucleated cell counts. The protocol was immunoSEQ multiplex PCR, while the TCRdb copy is restricted to in-frame clones and leaves out a portion. V, J and clone size are those of that table, while D and trimming were read from the DNA. The sample holds approximately 140,000 clones, around 84% seen once.

The chain employs TRBV4-1 and TRBJ2-2, with D possibly matching TRBD2 (6 bases). The source is a woman of 80 years or more with acute or convalescent COVID-19. Sequences were obtained from peripheral blood. CDR3 sequence: CASSQVAGGELFF. The CDR3 nucleotides are TGCGCCAGCAGCCAAGTTGCGGGGGGGGAGCTGTTTTTT.